This T cell receptor (beta chain) was retrieved from a study of CDR3 diversity in severe acne. One entry per CDR3 protein, called by TCRdb with MiXCR from the PCR reads. The sample has over 85,000 distinct CDR3 sequences; roughly half are singletons. On this clonotype: Relative to the germline gene, one junction end is altered; a read error may explain this.

The length of the CDR3 is 17 residues. In germline, CDR1 is ENHRY, CDR2 SYGVKD. The sequence was obtained from a male donor with acne. Sequenced material: blood. The chain links TRBV10-3 to TRBJ1-1, with TRBD1 as a possible D gene (6 bases). Here the CDR3 reads CASSYRQEKMRNTEAFF. In nucleotides, the CDR3 is TGTGCCAGCAGTTACCGACAGGAGAAGATGAGGAACACTGAAGCTTTCTTT.